This T cell receptor (beta chain) was recovered during a study of patients and donors after allogeneic stem cell transplantation. CDR3 size: 15 residues. CDR1 SGHTA and CDR2 FQGNSA come from the germline V gene. Trimming left V 1 base short and J 0 bases short, with 7 bases between. TCRdb recomputed calls from the RT-PCR reads with MiXCR, one row per CDR3 protein. The sample has around 160,000 distinct CDR3 sequences, 30% seen once; the top ten hold around 3%. The gene calls are TRBV7-2 and TRBJ1-5; the D gene is possibly TRBD1 (5 bases). The material sequenced was blood, either unsorted or a sorted T cell fraction (not recorded which). The sequence came from a human donor who was either an allogeneic HSCT recipient or a stem cell or donor lymphocyte infusion donor (not recorded which). It is not recorded whose cells these are; they may come from a transplant donor. This CDR3 reads CASSLVDNSNQPQHF. The CDR3 DNA reads as TGTGCCAGCAGCTTAGTGGACAATAGCAATCAGCCCCAGCATTTT.